These 2 T cell receptor beta chains originate from one sample sequenced in a study of CD8 T cells in Susac syndrome. The RNA input was roughly 0.5 to 1 ug, and it was reverse transcribed with random hexamers. TCRdb fed the immunoSEQ multiplex PCR reads into MiXCR, producing one record per CDR3 protein. Seen here are more than 85,000 distinct CDR3 sequences, around 94% observed once, and the top ten hold about 0.28%. What was sequenced was CD4+ T cells from PBMCs. Source of these receptors: a human donor with Susac syndrome.

V gene TRBV2 combines with J gene TRBJ2-3, with D unresolved. The CDR3 has 9 residues. Germline V gene data show CDR1 as SNHLY and CDR2 as FYNNEI. Between the trimmed V and J ends, which lost 3 bases and 12 bases, there was a span of 4 bases. The CDR3 loop reads CASSDQQYF. The CDR3 region has the DNA TGTGCCAGCAGTGATCAACAGTATTTT.

The V gene is TRBV6-1, the J gene TRBJ2-2; D is ambiguous. The CDR3 contains 16 residues. V gave up 5 bases and J gave up 2 bases, with 15 bases separating them. Germline CDR1 is MNHNS and CDR2 is SASEGT. This chain's CDR3 is CASSRDGGTNTGELFF. The CDR3 DNA reads as TGTGCCAGCAGTCGAGACGGCGGAACCAACACCGGGGAGCTGTTTTTT.